What follows are 24 T cell receptor beta chains derived from one specimen sequenced in a study of shared T cell receptors in the human thymus (dated by TCRdb to about 2021). Preparation of the library involved the immunoSEQ multiplex PCR assay. Held by TCRdb, this immuneACCESS table contains in-frame sequences only and omits some clones. Under half of the omission traces to an unresolved V gene where checked; the cause of the rest is unknown. The sample records about 660,000 clones, approximately 88% of which are singletons. Of the sample, 0.01% falls within the top ten clones. This same sample was also taken into another study, of human thymus T cells.

The material sequenced was thymocytes. The receptor set was obtained from a boy in the first two years of life with a congenital heart defect. Donor details come from another sample of the same person, matched by shared clones.

This chain joins TRBV4-2 and TRBJ2-3; TRBD2 agrees at 10 bases. Germline CDR1 LGHNA, CDR2 YNFKEQ. V gave up 0 bases and J gave up 4 bases; unmatched junction bases: 7. The CDR3 length is 17 residues. The CDR3 loop is CASSQDRGAGGPDTQYF. The CDR3 bases are TGTGCCAGCAGCCAAGATCGGGGAGCGGGAGGGCCAGATACGCAGTATTTT.

A single count supports this clone. V gene TRBV4-3 combines with J gene TRBJ2-7, with TRBD1 as a possible D gene (5 bases). The ends were cut back, 0 bases at V and 5 bases at J, with 17 bases in the middle. Germline V gene sequence: CDR1 LGHNA, CDR2 YSLEER. CDR3 size: 16 residues. Here the CDR3 reads CASSQDRALLGDEQYF. CDR3 bases: TGCGCCAGCAGCCAAGATCGGGCCCTCCTAGGGGACGAGCAGTACTTC.

The rearrangement joins TRBV4-3 to TRBJ2-7; possible D gene TRBD1, 5 bases. Per germline, CDR1 LGHNA and CDR2 YSLEER. Trimming left V 0 bases short and J 0 bases short, with 15 bases between. CDR3 length equals 17 residues. CDR3 coding DNA: TGCGCCAGCAGCCAAGATCCAGAGGACATAGACTCCTACGAGCAGTACTTC. Its protein is CASSQDPEDIDSYEQYF.

The rearrangement links TRBV7-9 to TRBJ2-2; weak D call: TRBD2 (5 bases). The CDR3 spans 16 residues. The germline V and J ends were trimmed by 5 bases and 1 base, with 14 bases remaining between them. CDR1 is SEHNR and CDR2 is FQNEAQ in the germline V gene (reference sequence). The CDR3 nucleotides read TGTGCCAGCAGCCCCCAAAGCGGCGGGAACACCGGGGAGCTGTTTTTT. This gives the protein CASSPQSGGNTGELFF.

The chain carries TRBV19 and TRBJ1-2; TRBD1 is a possible D gene (5 bases). Trimming took off 4 bases at V and 3 bases at J, with 9 bases between the two ends. The length of the CDR3 is 13 residues. Germline V gene lookup returns CDR1 LNHDA and CDR2 SQIVND (reference sequence). As DNA, the CDR3 is TGTGCCAGTAGTAGACAGACCCACTATGGCTACACCTTC. This gives the protein CASSRQTHYGYTF.

This clone has a single count. The V gene is TRBV28, the J gene TRBJ2-2; D not certain. CDR1 and CDR2 (germline): MDHEN, SYDVKM. This CDR3 is built from 15 residues. V was pared by 5 bases and J by 6 bases, with 16 bases between. The CDR3 region is CASSQNPLDPGELFF. In DNA, the CDR3 is TGTGCCAGCAGTCAAAACCCGCTAGACCCCGGGGAGCTGTTTTTT.

This clone has a single count. The V gene is TRBV5-6, the J gene TRBJ2-5; 13 bases agree with TRBD2. Germline CDR1 is SGHDT and CDR2 is YYEEEE. Germline trimming cut 2 bases from V and 5 bases from J; bases unmatched to any gene: 12. This CDR3 has 18 residues. This chain's CDR3 is CASSFGLAGECGTETQYF. In nucleotides, the CDR3 is TGTGCCAGCAGCTTTGGACTAGCGGGAGAGTGTGGGACGGAGACCCAGTACTTC.

The rearrangement uses TRBV10-3 and TRBJ1-2; D gene unclear. V lost 8 bases to trimming and J lost 2 bases, with 12 bases between them. This CDR3 spans 13 amino acids. The germline gives CDR1 ENHRY, CDR2 SYGVKD. The DNA of the CDR3 is TGTGCCATCCGCAGTGAGGGCAACTATGGCTACACCTTC. Encoded protein: CAIRSEGNYGYTF.

The gene calls are TRBV4-1 and TRBJ2-1, with TRBD2 matching over 11 bases. Per germline, CDR1 MGHRA and CDR2 YSYEKL. After removal of 6 bases from V and 8 bases from J, the junction contained 6 bases not matched to a gene. The CDR3 runs to 14 residues. The CDR3 region has the DNA TGCGCCAGCAGTAGCGGGAGGGCCATGGATGAGCAGTTCTTC. Translating it yields CASSSGRAMDEQFF.

CDR3 sequence reads: CASSEQYRGGNVGELFF. DNA of the CDR3: TGTGCCAGCAGTGAACAATACAGGGGCGGCAATGTCGGGGAGCTGTTTTTT. The rearrangement links TRBV25-1 to TRBJ2-2; 7 nucleotides align to TRBD1. The CDR3 has 17 amino acids. Germline CDR1 is MGHDK and CDR2 is SYGVNS. V lost 2 bases, J lost 7 bases, and 13 bases stayed unmatched.

The chain combines TRBV29-1 with TRBJ1-4, with D uncertain. V was trimmed by 2 bases and J by 4 bases, leaving 20 bases between them. This CDR3 comprises 17 residues. Germline CDR1 and CDR2: SQVTM and ANQGSEA. In DNA form, the CDR3 reads TGCAGCGTTGAATCGGCTTTGACCCCGGAGGGTAATGAAAAACTGTTTTTT. This codes for CSVESALTPEGNEKLFF.

The chain uses TRBV11-2 and TRBJ2-2; D is unresolved. The germline V gene encodes CDR1 SGHAT and CDR2 FQNNGV. Trimming left V 6 bases short and J 6 bases short, with 11 bases between. CDR3 length: 13 residues. CDR3 residues: CASRSIVAGELFF. The CDR3 coding sequence is TGTGCCAGCAGGTCTATAGTCGCCGGGGAGCTGTTTTTT.

Concerning this clone: A junction boundary mismatches the germline segment, possibly from a read error. This rearrangement joins TRBV27 to TRBJ2-6; 8 nucleotides agree with TRBD2. The CDR3 length is 14 residues. Germline values: CDR1 MNHEY, CDR2 SMNVEV (reference sequence). CDR3 sequence reads: CASSALGGANVPTF. DNA of the CDR3: TGTGCCAGCAGTGCCCTCGGGGGGGCCAACGTCCCGACTTTC.

This clone occurred a few times. The chain carries TRBV28 and TRBJ2-2; tentatively, D is TRBD2 (5 bases). Looked up from germline, CDR1 is MDHEN and CDR2 is SYDVKM. The CDR3 runs to 14 residues. V was pared by 4 bases and J by 5 bases, with 11 bases between. The CDR3 DNA is TGTGCCAGCAGTTCGGGGATCCTAACCGGGGAGCTGTTTTTT. The encoded protein is CASSSGILTGELFF.

The chain combines TRBV10-1 with TRBJ2-5, with 9 bases that match TRBD1. The CDR3 sequence is 14 residues long. The V gene end was trimmed by 6 bases and the J gene end by 5 bases; junction bases not matched to a gene: 7. The germline V gene has CDR1 WNHNN and CDR2 SYGVQD (reference sequence). The CDR3 coding sequence is TGCGCCAGCAGGGGACAGGGTCCATCGGAGACCCAGTACTTC. Its protein product is CASRGQGPSETQYF.

The rearrangement joins TRBV28 to TRBJ2-7; 10 bases fit TRBD2. Germline CDR1 reads MDHEN; CDR2 reads SYDVKM. V lost 6 bases, J lost 2 bases, and 4 bases stayed unmatched. CDR3 length: 14 residues. The CDR3 nucleotides are TGTGCCAGCAGGTTAGCGGGAGGTGCCTACGAGCAGTACTTC. The encoded protein is CASRLAGGAYEQYF.

This clone was recorded a few times. The J gene is TRBJ2-1, the V gene TRBV6-6; 7 positions match TRBD2. The CDR3 is 16 residues long. After removal of 2 bases from V and 8 bases from J, the junction contained 12 bases not matched to a gene. Germline CDR1 reads MNHNY; CDR2 reads SVGAGI (reference sequence). CDR3 in DNA: TGTGCCAGCAGTTACGCGGCGGGAGAAGCGTTCGATGAGCAGTTCTTC. Amino acid sequence: CASSYAAGEAFDEQFF.

The chain links TRBV29-1 to TRBJ2-1; no clear D gene. CDR1 and CDR2 from the germline V gene are SQVTM and ANQGSEA. The CDR3 is made up of 15 amino acids. Between the trimmed V and J ends, which lost 3 bases and 0 bases, there was a span of 12 bases. This CDR3 is CSVEGRPSSYNEQFF. For the CDR3, the DNA is TGCAGCGTTGAGGGCAGACCGAGCTCCTACAATGAGCAGTTCTTC.

The chain has TRBV19 and TRBJ1-5; D perhaps matches TRBD1 (6 bases). V was clipped by 5 bases and J by 5 bases, with 16 bases between them. The CDR3 extends over 15 amino acids. Germline CDR1 is LNHDA and CDR2 is SQIVND (reference sequence). DNA for the CDR3: TGTGCCAGTAGTTCCAGGGGCGGCGGCTATCAGCCCCAGCATTTT. This sequence encodes CASSSRGGGYQPQHF.

V gene TRBV15 combines with J gene TRBJ2-7, with 8 nucleotides matching TRBD2. The CDR3 sequence is 16 residues long. Germline V lookup: CDR1 LNHNV, CDR2 YYDKDF (reference sequence). J was trimmed by 3 bases and V by 0 bases; bases with no gene match: 7. CDR3 region: CATSRDSASGHYEQYF. CDR3 bases: TGTGCCACCAGCAGAGATTCGGCTAGCGGGCACTACGAGCAGTACTTC.

On this clone: This same CDR3 is encoded by further DNA sequences in the sample. CDR3 region: CASSTLPGTGGSEQYF. DNA of the CDR3: TGTGCCAGTAGTACCTTACCCGGGACAGGGGGTAGCGAGCAGTACTTC. The rearrangement links TRBV19 to TRBJ2-7; 11 bases map to TRBD1. CDR3 length equals 16 residues. The V gene's germline CDR1 is LNHDA and CDR2 SQIVND (reference sequence). V was pared by 4 bases and J by 6 bases, with 11 bases of the junction left unmatched.

This chain uses TRBV19 with TRBJ2-2; D is undetermined. The germline V and J ends were trimmed by 4 bases and 9 bases, with 9 bases remaining between them. Germline V gene lookup returns CDR1 LNHDA and CDR2 SQIVND (reference sequence). CDR3 size: 12 residues. CDR3 sequence reads: CASSTPLRELFF. The CDR3 DNA follows: TGTGCCAGTAGTACCCCCCTCCGGGAGCTGTTTTTT.

The chain employs TRBV7-6 and TRBJ2-2; the match to TRBD2 covers 8 bases. There are 15 residues in the CDR3. The germline gives CDR1 SGHVS, CDR2 FNYEAQ. With 5 bases clipped from V and 0 bases from J, the junction kept 2 bases outside the gene matches. Here the CDR3 reads CASSDSGTNTGELFF. In DNA, the CDR3 is TGTGCCAGCAGCGATAGCGGGACGAACACCGGGGAGCTGTTTTTT.

The rearrangement links TRBV4-1 to TRBJ1-5; no reliable D call. CDR1 and CDR2 (germline): MGHRA, YSYEKL. The CDR3 extends over 18 amino acids. The germline V and J ends were trimmed by 0 bases and 4 bases, with 19 bases remaining between them. The CDR3 loop is CASSQDNVERVRNQPQHF. The CDR3 DNA reads TGCGCCAGCAGCCAAGATAATGTGGAGAGGGTGAGAAATCAGCCCCAGCATTTT.